This T cell receptor beta chain was documented in a study of cytomegalovirus exposure and HLA in healthy donors. Study observations and caveats: Evidence from a later analysis indicated that most CMV-associated TCR beta chains looked HLA-restricted. Sequencing likely produced, as an artifact, a cluster of highly shared sequence variants. Associated with cytomegalovirus, according to the listing, were 150 to 200 TCR beta chains.

The primer mix had 60 Vbeta and 13 Jbeta primers. Sequenced by immunoSEQ multiplex PCR; TCRdb stores in-frame clones only, minus some. The table shows 100,000 to 150,000 clones, with more than 60% occurring only once. Germline assignment: CDR1 SGHRS and CDR2 YFSETQ. This CDR3 has 18 amino acids. V lost 0 bases and J 2 bases, leaving 21 bases between the germline ends. Turning to this clone: Its antigen is still unknown.

The specimen was PBMCs. The chain links TRBV5-1 to TRBJ2-7; no reliable D call. This TCR was sampled from a woman between 40 and 55 years old in good health and CMV-seropositive. The CDR3 spells CASSLVPHWRLLPYEQYF. In nucleotides, the CDR3 is TGCGCCAGCAGCTTGGTCCCTCACTGGAGACTCTTACCCTACGAGCAGTACTTC.